The 16 T cell receptor beta chains below all came from one sample that was sequenced in a study of read filtering for tumor transcriptome and immune sequencing. From 300 to 400 ng of RNA, a library with molecular barcoded alpha/delta and beta/gamma adaptors was made. Each CDR3 protein is one row after TCRdb ran MiXCR on the reads. The sample includes 39,000 or so distinct CDR3 sequences, 13% seen only once; the top ten take roughly 30%. Sample: a population of CD138-negative cells sorted from bone marrow. The receptors here all came from a donor aged 40 or over with multiple myeloma.

This clonotype turned up a few times. One junction end disagrees with the germline gene, perhaps due to a read error. The rearrangement links TRBV6-4 to TRBJ2-1, with no clear D. From germline, CDR1 is MRHNA and CDR2 SNTAGT. The CDR3 loop spans 16 amino acids. CDR3 residues: CASSRDHIESYNGQFF. The CDR3 nucleotides are TGTGCCAGCAGCCGCGATCATATAGAGTCCTACAATGGGCAGTTCTTC.

With respect to this clonotype: Possible read error: a much larger clone is one base away. This sequence joins TRBV7-3 and TRBJ2-5; D is perhaps TRBD2 (6 bases). This CDR3 is 13 amino acids long. Germline V gives CDR1 SGHTA, CDR2 FQGTGA. CDR3: CASSLLAQETPYF. CDR3 bases: TGTGCCAGCAGCTTACTAGCGCAAGAGACCCCGTACTTC.

The sample holds many counts of this clonotype. This may stem from a read error, because a much larger clone lies one nucleotide away. Because it lacks the conserved phenylalanine or tryptophan at the end, this CDR3 is likely a read error. The chain links TRBV9 to TRBJ2-1; 8 bases fit TRBD2. V lost 4 bases to trimming and J lost 9 bases; unmatched junction nucleotides: 9. Germline CDR1 and CDR2: SGDLS and YYNGEE. The CDR3 consists of 14 residues. CDR3 in amino acids: CASSPGGVFVEQFS. For the CDR3, the DNA is TGTGCCAGCAGCCCCGGGGGGGTTTTCGTTGAGCAGTTCTCC.

To note about this clonotype: One base separates it from a far larger clone, so it is likely a read error. The chain employs TRBV7-9 and TRBJ2-1; 8 bases agree with TRBD2. The CDR3 covers 17 residues. CDR1 is SEHNR, CDR2 FQNEAQ, per germline (reference sequence). The CDR3 region has the DNA TGTGCCAGCAGCCCAGACCCTGCGGGAGGATTCTACAATGAGCGGTTCTTC. Translated, it gives CASSPDPAGGFYNERFF.

The chain carries TRBV28 and TRBJ1-2; no reliable D call. The V end was cut by 3 bases, the J end by 6 bases, with 8 bases between. The CDR3 is 12 residues long. Germline lookup yields CDR1 MDHEN and CDR2 SYDVKM. CDR3 sequence: CASSFGRDGYTF. DNA for the CDR3: TGTGCCAGCAGTTTCGGAAGGGATGGCTACACCTTC.

This clonotype has at least ten counts. V is TRBV7-9 and J is TRBJ2-1, with D possibly being TRBD1 (5 bases). The germline V and J ends were trimmed by 5 bases and 9 bases, with 14 bases remaining between them. CDR1 and CDR2 (germline): SEHNR, FQNEAQ (reference sequence). The length of the CDR3 is 13 residues. In DNA, the CDR3 is TGTGCCAGCAGCCAGACTCTAGGGGCTGAGCAGTTCTTC. This codes for CASSQTLGAEQFF.

This clonotype was recorded at least ten times. The chain carries TRBV4-3 and TRBJ2-2; tentative D call: TRBD2 (9 bases). CDR1 is LGHNA, CDR2 YSLEER, per germline. This CDR3 contains 18 residues. With 1 base removed from V and 5 bases from J, the gap between germline ends came to 20 bases. CDR3 region: CASSQGTGMAGGTGELFF. CDR3 coding DNA: TGCGCCAGCAGCCAAGGGACAGGGATGGCGGGAGGGACCGGGGAGCTGTTTTTT.

In its sample, this clonotype was seen many times. This sequence joins TRBV29-1 and TRBJ2-5; D perhaps matches TRBD2 (5 bases). The CDR3 runs to 12 residues. Germline V gene data show CDR1 as SQVTM and CDR2 as ANQGSEA. Trimming removed 7 bases from V and 4 bases from J, with 13 bases in between. The CDR3 here is CSAPTRGETQYF. Here the CDR3 DNA reads TGCAGCGCCCCGACCCGGGGAGAGACCCAGTACTTC.

This clonotype was counted only a few times. A far larger clone lies a single base away; this is likely a read error. The chain employs TRBV7-9 and TRBJ2-1; D possibly corresponds to TRBD2 (6 bases). The CDR3 totals 16 residues. The V gene's germline CDR1 is SEHNR and CDR2 FQNEAQ (reference sequence). CDR3 DNA: TGTGCCAGCAGTAGACCAGCGGGTAGCTCCTACGATGAGCAGTTCTTC. It translates to CASSRPAGSSYDEQFF.

This chain links TRBV12-3 or TRBV12-4 with TRBJ2-7; 11 bases agree with TRBD2. V was clipped by 6 bases and J by 12 bases; unmatched bases: 13. The CDR3 is 14 residues long. CDR3 in amino acids: CASSPPGTSGVRYF. The CDR3, as DNA: TGTGCCAGCAGCCCCCCTGGGACTAGCGGCGTACGGTACTTC.

At least ten counts were recorded for this clonotype. This chain uses TRBV19 with TRBJ2-5; D is uncertain. The V end lost 5 bases, the J end lost 1 base, and 11 bases lay between the germline ends. Per germline, CDR1 LNHDA and CDR2 SQIVND (reference sequence). This CDR3 has 14 residues. Here the CDR3 DNA reads TGTGCCAGTAGTCCACGGGCCGTCCAAGAGACCCAGTACTTC. Translated, it gives CASSPRAVQETQYF.

This clonotype appeared many times. The chain links TRBV4-2 to TRBJ2-5, with D possibly matching TRBD1 (6 bases). Germline loops: CDR1 LGHNA, CDR2 YNFKEQ. This CDR3 has 16 residues. The V end was cut by 2 bases, the J end by 5 bases, with 18 bases between. The CDR3 sequence: CASSQTSTGFGETQYF. In DNA form, the CDR3 reads TGTGCCAGCAGCCAAACCTCCACAGGGTTCGGGGAGACCCAGTACTTC.

The sample holds many counts of this clonotype. The chain joins TRBV28 to TRBJ2-3, with D possibly being TRBD2 (6 bases). This CDR3 is 16 amino acids long. Trimming cost V 10 bases and J 0 bases, with 20 bases left between them. The V gene's germline CDR1 is MDHEN and CDR2 SYDVKM. The CDR3: CATRLAGLTSTDTQYF. CDR3 in DNA: TGTGCCACCCGCTTGGCGGGGCTCACCAGCACAGATACGCAGTATTTT.

There are a few counts of this clonotype. A much bigger clone sits one base away, suggesting this may be a read error. The chain joins TRBV27 to TRBJ1-2; TRBD1 might be the D (5 bases). The germline V and J ends were trimmed by 10 bases and 3 bases, with 18 bases remaining between them. Per the germline V gene, CDR1 is MNHEY and CDR2 is SMNVEV (reference sequence). CDR3 size: 14 residues. CDR3 protein: CATSVRDGDYGYTF. The CDR3, as DNA: TGTGCCACCTCAGTAAGGGACGGTGACTATGGCTACACCTTC.

This clonotype was detected many times. This sequence joins TRBV30 and TRBJ2-7; no clear D gene. Trimming pared 3 bases from V and 6 bases from J, leaving 15 bases between. This CDR3 is 13 amino acids long. Germline assignment: CDR1 GTSNPN and CDR2 SVGIG (reference sequence). CDR3 amino acids: CAWRDPGYFEQYF. As DNA, the CDR3 is TGTGCCTGGAGAGACCCAGGATATTTCGAGCAGTACTTC. Using reference TRBV30 and TRBJ2-7 for the parts outside the CDR3, the full variable domain is SQTIHQWPATLVQPVGSPLSLECTVEGTSNPNLYWYRQAAGRGLQLLFYSVGIGQISSEVPQNLSASRPQDRQFILSSKKLLLSDSGFYLCAWRDPGYFEQYFGPGTRLTVT.

The rearrangement joins TRBV28 to TRBJ2-2; 8 bases line up with TRBD2. J lost 4 bases, V lost 5 bases, and 12 bases had no gene match. Germline CDR1 reads MDHEN; CDR2 reads SYDVKM. The CDR3 contains 17 residues. CDR3: CASSAPRGGPSTGELFF. The CDR3 DNA reads TGTGCCAGCAGTGCCCCCCGGGGGGGCCCCAGCACCGGGGAGCTGTTTTTT.